This T cell receptor (beta chain) appears in the sequencing data of a study of response to subunit inactivated influenza vaccine. One entry per CDR3 protein, called by TCRdb with MiXCR from the RT-PCR reads. Among roughly 500,000 distinct CDR3 sequences, 16% were seen once, and the ten largest hold less than 4%. The CDR3 totals 14 residues. Trimming pared 3 bases from V and 3 bases from J, leaving 10 bases between. This specimen was CD4+ T cells sorted from PBMCs, taken less than 25 months after vaccination. The V gene is TRBV12-3 or TRBV12-4, the J gene TRBJ2-3; D is possibly TRBD2 (6 bases). The clonotype comes from a man aged 50 to 69 who received an inactivated influenza vaccine. CDR3 residues: CASSFSAGTDTQYF. In DNA, the CDR3 is TGTGCCAGCAGTTTTTCCGCGGGGACAGATACGCAGTATTTT.